Listed here is a single T cell receptor (beta chain). Its specificity is unknown. Germline CDR1 is MNHEY and CDR2 is SMNVEV (reference sequence). The CDR3 is made up of 14 amino acids. The V end was cut by 5 bases, the J end by 7 bases, with 18 bases between. This sample was included in a study of shared clonotypes between healthy human individuals. Study-level points and caveats: The represented genetic and exposure-history diversity was limited by the small number of donors.

Naive CD8 cells comprised CD45RO-negative, CCR7-positively selected cells, excluding terminally differentiated effector memory CD45RA+ cells. The assay was immunoSEQ multiplex PCR, and TCRdb's table has in-frame clones only and misses some. The sample carries about 800,000 clones, just over 95% recorded once. This chain uses TRBV27 with TRBJ2-7, with D maybe TRBD2 (6 bases). Sequences were obtained from naive CD8+ T cells sorted from blood. This TCR came from a man aged 25-45 years in good health. CDR3 loop: CASSPRGTIWEQYF. The CDR3 DNA reads TGTGCCAGCAGTCCCCGCGGGACCATTTGGGAGCAGTACTTC.